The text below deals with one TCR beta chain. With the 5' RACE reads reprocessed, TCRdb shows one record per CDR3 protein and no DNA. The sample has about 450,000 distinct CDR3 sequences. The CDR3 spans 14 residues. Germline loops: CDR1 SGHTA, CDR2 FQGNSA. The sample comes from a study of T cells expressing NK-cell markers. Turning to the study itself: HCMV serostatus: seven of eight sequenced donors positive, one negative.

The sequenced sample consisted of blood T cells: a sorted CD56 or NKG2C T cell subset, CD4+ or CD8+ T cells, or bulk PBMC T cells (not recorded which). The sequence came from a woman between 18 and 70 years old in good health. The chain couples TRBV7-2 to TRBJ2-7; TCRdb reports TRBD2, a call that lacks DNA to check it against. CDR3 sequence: CASSPPYASYEQYF.